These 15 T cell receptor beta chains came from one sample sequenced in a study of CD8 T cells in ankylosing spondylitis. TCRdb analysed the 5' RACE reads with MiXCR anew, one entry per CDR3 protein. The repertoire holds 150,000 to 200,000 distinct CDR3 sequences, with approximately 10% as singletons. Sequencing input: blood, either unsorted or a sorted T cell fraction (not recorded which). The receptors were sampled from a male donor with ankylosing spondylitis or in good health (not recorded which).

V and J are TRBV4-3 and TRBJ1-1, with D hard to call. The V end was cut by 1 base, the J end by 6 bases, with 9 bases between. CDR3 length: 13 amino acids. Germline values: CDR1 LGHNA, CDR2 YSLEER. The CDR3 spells CASSQGIYAEAFF. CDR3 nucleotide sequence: TGCGCCAGCAGCCAAGGAATTTACGCTGAAGCTTTCTTT.

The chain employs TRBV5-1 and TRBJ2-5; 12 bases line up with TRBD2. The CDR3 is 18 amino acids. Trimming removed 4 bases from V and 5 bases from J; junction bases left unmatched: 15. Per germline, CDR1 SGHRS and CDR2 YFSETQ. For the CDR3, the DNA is TGCGCCAGCAGCAAGGGACGGACTAGCGGGGAGATCAAGGAGACCCAGTACTTC. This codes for CASSKGRTSGEIKETQYF.

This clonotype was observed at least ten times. CDR3 sequence: CASSLETGGPYEQYF. CDR3 in DNA: TGCGCCAGCAGCTTGGAAACGGGAGGGCCCTACGAGCAGTACTTC. The chain joins TRBV5-1 to TRBJ2-7; 8 bases align to TRBD2. CDR3 length: 15 amino acids. Trimming cost V 0 bases and J 2 bases; bases outside gene matches: 4. CDR1 SGHRS and CDR2 YFSETQ come from the germline V gene.

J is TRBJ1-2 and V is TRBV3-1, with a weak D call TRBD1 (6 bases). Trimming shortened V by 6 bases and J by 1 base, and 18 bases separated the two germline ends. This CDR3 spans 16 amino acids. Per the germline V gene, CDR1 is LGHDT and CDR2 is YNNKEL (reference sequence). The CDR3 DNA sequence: TGTGCCAGCAGACCAGCGGGACACCACAATAACTATGGCTACACCTTC. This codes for CASRPAGHHNNYGYTF.

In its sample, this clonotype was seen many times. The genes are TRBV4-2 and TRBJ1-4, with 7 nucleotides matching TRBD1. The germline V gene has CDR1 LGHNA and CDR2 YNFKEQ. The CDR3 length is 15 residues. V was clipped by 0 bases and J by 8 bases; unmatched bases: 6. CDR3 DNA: TGTGCCAGCAGCCAAGAGAGGGGGCTTAGGGAAAAACTGTTTTTT. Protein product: CASSQERGLREKLFF.

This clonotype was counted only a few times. The CDR3 DNA reads as TGCGCCAGCAGCCAAACCGCGACCATTTTGAACACTGAAGCTTTCTTT. Translation: CASSQTATILNTEAFF. V gene TRBV5-1 combines with J gene TRBJ1-1, with D hard to call. Germline V gene data show CDR1 as SGHRS and CDR2 as YFSETQ. The CDR3 runs 16 residues. Trimming stripped 4 bases from V and 0 bases from J, with 16 bases between.

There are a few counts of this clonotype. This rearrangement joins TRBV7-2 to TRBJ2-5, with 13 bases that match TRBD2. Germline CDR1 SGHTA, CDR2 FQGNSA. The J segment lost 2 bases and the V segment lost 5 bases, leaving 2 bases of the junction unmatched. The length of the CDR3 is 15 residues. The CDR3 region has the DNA TGTGCCAGCAGCCGGACTAGCGGGGGACAAGAGACCCAGTACTTC. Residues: CASSRTSGGQETQYF.

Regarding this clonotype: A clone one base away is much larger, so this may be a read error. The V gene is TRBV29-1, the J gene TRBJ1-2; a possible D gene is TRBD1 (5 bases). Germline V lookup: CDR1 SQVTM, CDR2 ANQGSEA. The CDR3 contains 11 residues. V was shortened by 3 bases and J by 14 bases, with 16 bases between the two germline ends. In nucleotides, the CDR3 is TGCAGCGTTGATACACGACAGCCGAATACCTTC. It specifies CSVDTRQPNTF.

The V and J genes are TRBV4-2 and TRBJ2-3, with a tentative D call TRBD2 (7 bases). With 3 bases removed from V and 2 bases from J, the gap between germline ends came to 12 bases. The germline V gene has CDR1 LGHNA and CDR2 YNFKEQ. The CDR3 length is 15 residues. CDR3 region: CASSHGGASTDTQYF. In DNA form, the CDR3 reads TGTGCCAGCAGCCATGGGGGGGCCTCCACAGATACGCAGTATTTT.

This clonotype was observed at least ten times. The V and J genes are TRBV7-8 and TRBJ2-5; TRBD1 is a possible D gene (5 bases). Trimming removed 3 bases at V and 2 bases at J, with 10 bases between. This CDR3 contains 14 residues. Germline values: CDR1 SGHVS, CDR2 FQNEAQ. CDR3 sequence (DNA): TGTGCCAGCAGCTTTCTGGCAGGGCAAGAGACCCAGTACTTC. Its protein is CASSFLAGQETQYF.

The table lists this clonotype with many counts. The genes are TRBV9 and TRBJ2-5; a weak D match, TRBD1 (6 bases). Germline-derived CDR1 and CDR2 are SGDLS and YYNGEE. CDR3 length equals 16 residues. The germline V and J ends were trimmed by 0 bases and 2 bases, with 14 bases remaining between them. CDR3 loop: CASSVGTEGVQETQYF. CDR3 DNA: TGTGCCAGCAGCGTAGGGACTGAGGGGGTACAAGAGACCCAGTACTTC.

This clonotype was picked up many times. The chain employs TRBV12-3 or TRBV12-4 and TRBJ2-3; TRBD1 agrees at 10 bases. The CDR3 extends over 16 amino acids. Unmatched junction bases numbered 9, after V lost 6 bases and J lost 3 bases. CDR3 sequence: CASSTGQGMGTDTQYF. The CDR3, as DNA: TGTGCCAGCAGCACGGGACAGGGGATGGGTACAGATACGCAGTATTTT.

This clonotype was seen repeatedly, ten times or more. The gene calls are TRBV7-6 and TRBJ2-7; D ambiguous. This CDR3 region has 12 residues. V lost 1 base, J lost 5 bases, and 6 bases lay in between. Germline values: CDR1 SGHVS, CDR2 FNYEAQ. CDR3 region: CASSLGGDEQYF. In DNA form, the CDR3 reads TGTGCCAGCAGCTTAGGGGGTGACGAGCAGTACTTC.

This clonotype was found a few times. CDR3 DNA: TGTGCCAGCAGTTACTCGATCTCTCCTTTGAGGCGGGAGCGCCAAGAGACCCAGTACTTC. It yields the protein CASSYSISPLRRERQETQYF. This sequence joins TRBV6-2 or TRBV6-3 and TRBJ2-5; 7 nucleotides match TRBD2. This CDR3 contains 20 residues. Germline CDR1 reads MNHEY; CDR2 reads SVGEGT. Germline trimming cut 0 bases from V and 1 base from J; bases unmatched to any gene: 17.

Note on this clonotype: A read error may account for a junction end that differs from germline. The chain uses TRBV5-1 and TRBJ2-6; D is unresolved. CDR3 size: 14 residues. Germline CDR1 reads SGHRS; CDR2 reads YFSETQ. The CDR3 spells CASSPSSGTNVLTF. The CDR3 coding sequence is TGCGCCAGCAGCCCTTCCTCTGGGACCAACGTCCTGACTTTC.